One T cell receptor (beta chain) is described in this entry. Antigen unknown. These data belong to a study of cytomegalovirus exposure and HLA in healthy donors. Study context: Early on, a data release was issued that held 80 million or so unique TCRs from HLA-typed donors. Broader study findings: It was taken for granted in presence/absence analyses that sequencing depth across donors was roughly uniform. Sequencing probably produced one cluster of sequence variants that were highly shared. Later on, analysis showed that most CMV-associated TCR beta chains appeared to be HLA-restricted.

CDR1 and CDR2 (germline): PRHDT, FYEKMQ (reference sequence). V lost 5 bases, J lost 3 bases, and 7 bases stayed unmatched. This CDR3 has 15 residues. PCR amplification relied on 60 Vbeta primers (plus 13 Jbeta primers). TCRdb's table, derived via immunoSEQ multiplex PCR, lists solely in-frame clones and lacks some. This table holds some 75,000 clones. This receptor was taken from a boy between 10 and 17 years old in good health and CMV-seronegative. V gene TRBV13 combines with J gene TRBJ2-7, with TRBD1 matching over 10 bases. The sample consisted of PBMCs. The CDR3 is CASSQSGQGNYEQYF. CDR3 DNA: TGTGCCAGCAGCCAATCGGGACAGGGGAACTACGAGCAGTACTTC.